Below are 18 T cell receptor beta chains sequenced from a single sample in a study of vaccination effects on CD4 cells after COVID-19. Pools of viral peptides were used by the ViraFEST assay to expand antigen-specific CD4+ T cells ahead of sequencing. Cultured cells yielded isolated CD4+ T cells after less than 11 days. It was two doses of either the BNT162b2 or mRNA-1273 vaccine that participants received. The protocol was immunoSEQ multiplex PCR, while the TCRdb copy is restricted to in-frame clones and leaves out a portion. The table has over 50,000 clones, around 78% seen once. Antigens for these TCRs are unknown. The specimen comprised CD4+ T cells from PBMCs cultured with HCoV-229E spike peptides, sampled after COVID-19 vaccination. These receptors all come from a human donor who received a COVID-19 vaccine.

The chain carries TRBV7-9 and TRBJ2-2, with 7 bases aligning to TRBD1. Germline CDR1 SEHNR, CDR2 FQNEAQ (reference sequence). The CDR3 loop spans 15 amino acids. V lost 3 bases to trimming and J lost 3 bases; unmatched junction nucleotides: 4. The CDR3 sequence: CASSFWDRDTGELFF. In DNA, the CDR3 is TGTGCCAGCAGCTTTTGGGACAGAGACACCGGGGAGCTGTTTTTT.

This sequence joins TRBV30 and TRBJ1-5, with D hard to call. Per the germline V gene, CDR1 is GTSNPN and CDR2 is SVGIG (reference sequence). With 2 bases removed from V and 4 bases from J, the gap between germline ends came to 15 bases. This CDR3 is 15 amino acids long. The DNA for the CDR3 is TGTGCCTGGAGTCAACAATCCGGGCCTAATCAGCCCCAGCATTTT. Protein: CAWSQQSGPNQPQHF.

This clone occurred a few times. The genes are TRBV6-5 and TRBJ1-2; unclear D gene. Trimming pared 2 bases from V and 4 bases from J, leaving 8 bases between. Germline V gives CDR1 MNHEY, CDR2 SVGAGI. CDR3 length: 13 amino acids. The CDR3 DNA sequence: TGTGCCAGCAGTTACACGGGAGGCTATGGCTACACCTTC. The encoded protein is CASSYTGGYGYTF.

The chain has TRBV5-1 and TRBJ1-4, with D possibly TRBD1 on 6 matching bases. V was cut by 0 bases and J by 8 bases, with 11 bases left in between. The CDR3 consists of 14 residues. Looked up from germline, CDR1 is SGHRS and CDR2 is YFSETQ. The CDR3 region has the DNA TGCGCCAGCAGCTTGGGGACAGCCGAAGAAAAACTGTTTTTT. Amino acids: CASSLGTAEEKLFF. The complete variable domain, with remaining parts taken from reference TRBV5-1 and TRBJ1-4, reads KAGVTQTPRYLIKTRGQQVTLSCSPISGHRSVSWYQQTPGQGLQFLFEYFSETQRNKGNFPGRFSGRQFSNSRSEMNVSTLELGDSALYLCASSLGTAEEKLFFGSGTQLSVL.

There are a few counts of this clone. The CDR3 sequence is CASSLGIEGSPLHF. CDR3 bases: TGTGCCAGCAGCTTAGGCATTGAGGGCTCACCCCTCCACTTT. This sequence joins TRBV7-9 and TRBJ1-6; D remains ambiguous. The length of the CDR3 is 14 residues. Germline CDR1 is SEHNR and CDR2 is FQNEAQ (reference sequence). V was pared by 1 base and J by 10 bases, with 11 bases between.

The CDR3 DNA follows: TGCGCCACTTCCGGCACTTCGAACACTGAAGCTTTCTTT. This gives the protein CATSGTSNTEAFF. This chain connects TRBV10-2 to TRBJ1-1; D remains unclear. CDR3 length equals 13 residues. Germline lookup yields CDR1 WSHSY and CDR2 SAAADI. V shed 10 bases and J shed 1 base, with 13 bases lying between them.

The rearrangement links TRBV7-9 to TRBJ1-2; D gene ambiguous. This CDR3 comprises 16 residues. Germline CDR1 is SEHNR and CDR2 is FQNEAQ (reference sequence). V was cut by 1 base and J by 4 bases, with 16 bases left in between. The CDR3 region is CASSLGTDFGLYGYTF. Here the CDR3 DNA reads TGTGCCAGCAGCTTAGGGACGGATTTTGGTCTCTATGGCTACACCTTC.

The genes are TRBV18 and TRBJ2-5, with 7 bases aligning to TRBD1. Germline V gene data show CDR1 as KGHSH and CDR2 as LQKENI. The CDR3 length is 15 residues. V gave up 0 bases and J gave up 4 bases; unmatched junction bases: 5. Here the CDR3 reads CASSPPTGNRETQYF. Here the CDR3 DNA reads TGTGCCAGCTCACCACCGACAGGGAATAGAGAGACCCAGTACTTC.

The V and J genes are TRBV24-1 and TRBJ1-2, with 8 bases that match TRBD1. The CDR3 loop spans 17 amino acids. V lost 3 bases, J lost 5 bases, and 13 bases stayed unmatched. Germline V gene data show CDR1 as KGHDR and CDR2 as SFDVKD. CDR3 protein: CATSDHSGLDRAYGYTF. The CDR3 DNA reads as TGTGCCACCAGTGATCACTCCGGGCTGGACAGGGCTTATGGCTACACCTTC.

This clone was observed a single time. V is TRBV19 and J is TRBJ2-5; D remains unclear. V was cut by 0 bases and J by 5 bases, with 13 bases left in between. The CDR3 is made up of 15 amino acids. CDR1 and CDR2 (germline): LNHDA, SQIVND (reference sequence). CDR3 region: CASSIEVRNRETQYF. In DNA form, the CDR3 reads TGTGCCAGTAGTATAGAAGTACGGAACCGGGAGACCCAGTACTTC.

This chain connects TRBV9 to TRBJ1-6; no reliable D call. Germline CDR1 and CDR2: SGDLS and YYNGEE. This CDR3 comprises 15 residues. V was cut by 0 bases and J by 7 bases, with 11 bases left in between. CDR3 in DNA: TGTGCCAGCAGCGTAGCCCCGGGCAAAAATTCACCCCTCCACTTT. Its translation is CASSVAPGKNSPLHF.

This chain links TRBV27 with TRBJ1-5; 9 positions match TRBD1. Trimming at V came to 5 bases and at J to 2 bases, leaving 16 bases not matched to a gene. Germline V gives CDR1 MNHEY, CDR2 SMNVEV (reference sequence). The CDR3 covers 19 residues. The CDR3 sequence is CASSLEHPGTGWRNQPQHF. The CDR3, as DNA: TGTGCCAGCAGTCTAGAGCACCCCGGGACAGGGTGGCGCAATCAGCCCCAGCATTTT.

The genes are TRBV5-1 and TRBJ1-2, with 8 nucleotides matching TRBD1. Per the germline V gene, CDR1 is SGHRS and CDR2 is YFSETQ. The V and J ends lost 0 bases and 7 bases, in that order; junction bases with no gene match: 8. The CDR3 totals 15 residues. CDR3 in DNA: TGCGCCAGCAGCTTGGGACAGGGGCCAGGGGCTGGCTACACCTTC. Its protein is CASSLGQGPGAGYTF. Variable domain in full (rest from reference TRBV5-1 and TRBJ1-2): KAGVTQTPRYLIKTRGQQVTLSCSPISGHRSVSWYQQTPGQGLQFLFEYFSETQRNKGNFPGRFSGRQFSNSRSEMNVSTLELGDSALYLCASSLGQGPGAGYTFGSGTRLTVV.

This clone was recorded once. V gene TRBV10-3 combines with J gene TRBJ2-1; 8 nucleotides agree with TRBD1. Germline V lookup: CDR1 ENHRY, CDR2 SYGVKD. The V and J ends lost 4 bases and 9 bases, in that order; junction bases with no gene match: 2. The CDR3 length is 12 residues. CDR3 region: CAISATGGEQFF. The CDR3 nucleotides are TGTGCCATCAGTGCTACAGGGGGTGAGCAGTTCTTC.

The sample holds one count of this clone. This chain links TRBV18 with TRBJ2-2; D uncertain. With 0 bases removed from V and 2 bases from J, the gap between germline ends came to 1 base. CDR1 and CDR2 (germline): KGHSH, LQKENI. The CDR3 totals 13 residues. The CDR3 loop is CASSPPNTGELFF. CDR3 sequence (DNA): TGTGCCAGCTCACCACCAAACACCGGGGAGCTGTTTTTT.

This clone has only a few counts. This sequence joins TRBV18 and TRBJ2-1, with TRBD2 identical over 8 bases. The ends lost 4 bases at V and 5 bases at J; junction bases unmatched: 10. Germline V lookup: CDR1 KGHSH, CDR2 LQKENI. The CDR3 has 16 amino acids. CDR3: CASSLFSGTTDNEQFF. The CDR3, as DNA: TGTGCCAGCTCACTCTTTAGCGGGACTACCGACAATGAGCAGTTCTTC.

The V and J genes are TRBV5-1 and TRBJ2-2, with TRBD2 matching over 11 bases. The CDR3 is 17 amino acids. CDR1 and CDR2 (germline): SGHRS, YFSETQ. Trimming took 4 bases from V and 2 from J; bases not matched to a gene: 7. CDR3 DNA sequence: TGCGCCAGCAGCAAACTAGCGGGGGCTTATAACACCGGGGAGCTGTTTTTT. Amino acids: CASSKLAGAYNTGELFF. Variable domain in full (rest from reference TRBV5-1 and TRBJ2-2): KAGVTQTPRYLIKTRGQQVTLSCSPISGHRSVSWYQQTPGQGLQFLFEYFSETQRNKGNFPGRFSGRQFSNSRSEMNVSTLELGDSALYLCASSKLAGAYNTGELFFGEGSRLTVL.

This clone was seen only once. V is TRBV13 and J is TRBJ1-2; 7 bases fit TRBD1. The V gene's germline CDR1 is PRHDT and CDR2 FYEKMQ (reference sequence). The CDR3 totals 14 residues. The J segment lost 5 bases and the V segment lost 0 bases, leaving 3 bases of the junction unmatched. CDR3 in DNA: TGTGCCAGCAGCTTAGGGGGACAGTCGTATGGCTACACCTTC. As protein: CASSLGGQSYGYTF.